Below, 20 T cell receptor beta chains from the same sample are listed, as sequenced in a study of cytomegalovirus exposure and HLA in healthy donors. With 60 Vbeta and 13 Jbeta primers, the PCR was carried out. Data came from immunoSEQ multiplex PCR; TCRdb stores just in-frame clones and leaves some out. The data hold 55,000 to 65,000 clones, with 70% to 90% observed a single time. The sequencing sample was made of PBMCs. The origin of the receptors is a man aged 25-45 years in good health and CMV-seropositive.

V is TRBV27 and J is TRBJ2-5, with D possibly matching TRBD2 (6 bases). The CDR3 extends over 13 amino acids. The V and J ends lost 7 bases and 3 bases respectively, with 12 bases between them. The germline gives CDR1 MNHEY, CDR2 SMNVEV (reference sequence). For the CDR3, the DNA is TGTGCCAGCACCAACGGAGGGGAAGAGACCCAGTACTTC. It specifies CASTNGGEETQYF.

This chain uses TRBV28 with TRBJ2-7, with TRBD2 matching over 12 bases. The trim removed 4 bases at V and 1 base at J, leaving 2 bases unmatched. This CDR3 has 15 residues. The germline V gene encodes CDR1 MDHEN and CDR2 SYDVKM. In nucleotides, the CDR3 is TGTGCCAGCAGTTGGACTAGCGGGACTTCCTACGAGCAGTACTTC. The encoded protein is CASSWTSGTSYEQYF.

This chain uses TRBV5-1 with TRBJ1-1; D unclear. The germline V gene encodes CDR1 SGHRS and CDR2 YFSETQ. Trimming cost V 5 bases and J 6 bases, with 17 bases left between them. CDR3 length: 14 amino acids. The DNA of the CDR3 is TGCGCCAGCAGGGTCATCGGGGTAGGTCCTGAAGCTTTCTTT. Protein: CASRVIGVGPEAFF.

The chain employs TRBV28 and TRBJ2-6; 7 nucleotides match TRBD2. CDR3 length: 15 residues. V shed 5 bases, J shed 2 bases, and the junction held 3 bases outside the gene matches. Germline V gives CDR1 MDHEN, CDR2 SYDVKM. CDR3 nucleotides: TGTGCCAGCAGTCGGGGGGTAACTGGGGCCAACGTCCTGACTTTC. Its protein product is CASSRGVTGANVLTF.

There are a few counts of this clone. The V and J genes are TRBV6-6 and TRBJ1-5; maybe TRBD1 (5 bases). The CDR3 totals 16 residues. Germline CDR1 MNHNY, CDR2 SVGAGI (reference sequence). V was cut by 2 bases and J by 2 bases, with 13 bases left in between. The CDR3 sequence: CASSYTGQWGNQPQHF. The CDR3 DNA follows: TGTGCCAGCAGTTACACCGGACAATGGGGCAATCAGCCCCAGCATTTT.

The V and J genes are TRBV30 and TRBJ1-3; no definite D call. Germline lookup yields CDR1 GTSNPN and CDR2 SVGIG (reference sequence). The CDR3 runs 14 residues. Trimming removed 5 bases from V and 1 base from J, with 12 bases in between. The CDR3 is CAWRLERSGNTIYF. CDR3 DNA: TGTGCCTGGCGGTTGGAGCGGTCTGGAAACACCATATATTTT.

The chain is built from TRBV7-2 and TRBJ2-1; TRBD2 aligns across 11 bases. The CDR3 has 15 amino acids. Trimming at V came to 8 bases and at J to 4 bases, leaving 7 bases not matched to a gene. From germline, CDR1 is SGHTA and CDR2 FQGNSA. For the CDR3, the DNA is TGTGCCAGCTCTCTAGCGGGAGGCCTATACAATGAGCAGTTCTTC. It specifies CASSLAGGLYNEQFF.

The CDR3 here is CASDSNNSPLHF. DNA of the CDR3: TGTGCCAGCGACAGCAATAATTCACCCCTCCACTTT. V usage is TRBV28 and J usage is TRBJ1-6; perhaps TRBD1 as D (5 bases). CDR3 length: 12 amino acids. Trimming removed 8 bases at V and 5 bases at J, with 7 bases between. Germline V CDR1 and CDR2: MDHEN, SYDVKM.

This clone came up once. The chain is built from TRBV2 and TRBJ1-2, with D perhaps matching TRBD1 (6 bases). Germline V gives CDR1 SNHLY, CDR2 FYNNEI. Between the trimmed V and J ends, which lost 2 bases and 5 bases, there was a span of 12 bases. This CDR3 is built from 14 residues. This chain's CDR3 is CASSEKGQGYGYTF. The CDR3 nucleotides are TGTGCCAGCAGTGAAAAGGGGCAGGGGTATGGCTACACCTTC.

V gene TRBV7-9 combines with J gene TRBJ2-5; 7 bases match TRBD2. CDR1 SEHNR and CDR2 FQNEAQ come from the germline V gene (reference sequence). V dropped 4 bases and J dropped 1; count of bases not matched to a gene: 3. The CDR3 covers 14 residues. CDR3 DNA sequence: TGTGCCAGCAGCTGGGCGGGGGTCCAAGAGACCCAGTACTTC. Its translation is CASSWAGVQETQYF. Together with reference TRBV7-9 and TRBJ2-5, the CDR3 gives the full variable domain: DTGVSQNPRHKITKRGQNVTFRCDPISEHNRLYWYRQTLGQGPEFLTYFQNEAQLEKSRLLSDRFSAERPKGSFSTLEIQRTEQGDSAMYLCASSWAGVQETQYFGPGTRLLVL.

V and J are TRBV7-8 and TRBJ2-1, with 10 bases aligning to TRBD2. This CDR3 comprises 15 residues. V was clipped by 4 bases and J by 4 bases; unmatched bases: 4. CDR1 is SGHVS, CDR2 FQNEAQ, per germline. CDR3 loop: CASSSTSGVYNEQFF. CDR3 nucleotide sequence: TGTGCCAGCAGCTCAACTAGCGGGGTTTACAATGAGCAGTTCTTC. Filled out from reference TRBV7-8 and TRBJ2-1, the complete variable domain reads GAGVSQSPRYKVAKRGQDVALRCDPISGHVSLFWYQQALGQGPEFLTYFQNEAQLDKSGLPSDRFFAERPEGSVSTLKIQRTQQEDSAVYLCASSSTSGVYNEQFFGPGTRLTVL.

The chain's CDR3 is CAWSRTGENEKLFF. The DNA of the CDR3 is TGTGCCTGGAGTCGGACAGGGGAGAATGAAAAACTGTTTTTT. This chain connects TRBV30 to TRBJ1-4, with 9 bases that match TRBD1. The CDR3 runs 14 residues. Germline assignment: CDR1 GTSNPN and CDR2 SVGIG (reference sequence). V lost 2 bases and J lost 5; bases outside the gene matches: 3.

The rearrangement joins TRBV6-5 to TRBJ2-7; the D gene is possibly TRBD2 (5 bases). The germline V gene encodes CDR1 MNHEY and CDR2 SVGAGI. With 5 bases removed from V and 3 bases from J, the gap between germline ends came to 11 bases. The length of the CDR3 is 13 residues. In DNA form, the CDR3 reads TGTGCCAGCAGTGAATCCCGGGACTACGAGCAGTACTTC. It specifies CASSESRDYEQYF.

CDR3 sequence (DNA): TGTGCCAGCAAAGGGACTCTCTCCACAGATACGCAGTATTTT. Encoded protein: CASKGTLSTDTQYF. The rearrangement joins TRBV9 to TRBJ2-3; D possibly corresponds to TRBD2 (6 bases). V was shortened by 6 bases and J by 2 bases, with 13 bases between the two germline ends. This CDR3 has 14 amino acids. Germline V gene lookup returns CDR1 SGDLS and CDR2 YYNGEE.

This chain links TRBV2 with TRBJ2-7; the match to TRBD2 covers 10 bases. Per the germline V gene, CDR1 is SNHLY and CDR2 is FYNNEI. The V segment lost 2 bases and the J segment 5 bases; nucleotides outside the gene matches: 6. The CDR3 is made up of 15 amino acids. The CDR3: CASSEWASGSDEQYF. CDR3 nucleotides: TGTGCCAGCAGTGAATGGGCTAGCGGGAGTGACGAGCAGTACTTC.

The CDR3 DNA follows: TGTGCCAGTAGTATGGGCAGCTCCTACGAGCAGTACTTC. Protein: CASSMGSSYEQYF. V gene TRBV19 combines with J gene TRBJ2-7; no reliable D call. This CDR3 is 13 amino acids long. Looked up from germline, CDR1 is LNHDA and CDR2 is SQIVND (reference sequence). The V and J ends lost 3 bases and 0 bases respectively, with 6 bases between them.

The genes are TRBV11-2 and TRBJ1-1; D gene uncertain. V was shortened by 1 base and J by 0 bases, with 9 bases between the two germline ends. Germline V gene lookup returns CDR1 SGHAT and CDR2 FQNNGV. The CDR3 has 15 amino acids. This CDR3 reads CASSLGGLLNTEAFF. CDR3 nucleotides: TGTGCCAGCAGCTTAGGAGGACTCTTGAACACTGAAGCTTTCTTT. The full variable domain, with the rest looked up from reference TRBV11-2 and TRBJ1-1, is EAGVAQSPRYKIIEKRQSVAFWCNPISGHATLYWYQQILGQGPKLLIQFQNNGVVDDSQLPKDRFSAERLKGVDSTLKIQPAKLEDSAVYLCASSLGGLLNTEAFFGQGTRLTVV.

This clone was recorded once. The CDR3 nucleotides are TGTGCCAGTAGTAAATACGGGAGCGGGTACAATGAGCAGTTCTTC. This encodes CASSKYGSGYNEQFF. The gene calls are TRBV19 and TRBJ2-1; weak D call: TRBD2 (6 bases). This CDR3 comprises 15 residues. The germline CDR1 and CDR2 sequences are LNHDA and SQIVND (reference sequence). Trimming cost V 4 bases and J 4 bases, with 14 bases left between them.

The V gene is TRBV9, the J gene TRBJ2-3, with 14 bases matching TRBD2. CDR1 SGDLS and CDR2 YYNGEE come from the germline V gene. The CDR3 extends over 16 amino acids. V was clipped by 2 bases and J by 6 bases; unmatched bases: 5. CDR3 sequence (DNA): TGTGCCAGCAGCGTTGGGACTAGCGGGAGTGCGGATACGCAGTATTTT. Translating gives CASSVGTSGSADTQYF.

This chain uses TRBV6-5 with TRBJ1-1; D might be TRBD1 (5 bases). V was shortened by 2 bases and J by 1 base, with 8 bases between the two germline ends. There are 14 residues in the CDR3. Per germline, CDR1 MNHEY and CDR2 SVGAGI. CDR3 in amino acids: CASSYLTGNTEAFF. CDR3 sequence (DNA): TGTGCCAGCAGTTACCTAACAGGGAACACTGAAGCTTTCTTT.